This TCR beta chain emerged from a study of cytomegalovirus exposure and HLA in healthy donors. CDR3 length: 16 amino acids. J lost 4 bases, V lost 2 bases, and 11 bases had no gene match. Germline CDR1 and CDR2: SGHDT and YYEEEE. Use of 60 Vbeta and 13 Jbeta primers characterized the PCR. Produced via immunoSEQ multiplex PCR; TCRdb's table is partial and in-frame only. Seen here are roughly 130,000 clones, 80% observed once, and the top ten hold around 0.92%. Sequenced sample: PBMCs. The chain is built from TRBV5-6 and TRBJ1-1; 7 nucleotides align to TRBD1. The sequence was obtained from a human donor in good health. CDR3 sequence reads: CASSLPLTGRGTEAFF. CDR3 DNA sequence: TGTGCCAGCAGCTTACCTCTGACAGGGCGCGGCACTGAAGCTTTCTTT. Drawing the rest from reference TRBV5-6 and TRBJ1-1, the complete variable domain is DAGVTQSPTHLIKTRGQQVTLRCSPKSGHDTVSWYQQALGQGPQFIFQYYEEEERQRGNFPDRFSGHQFPNYSSELNVNALLLGDSALYLCASSLPLTGRGTEAFFGQGTRLTVV.